The 30 T cell receptor beta chains below all came from one sample that was sequenced in a study of PD-L1 blockade in urothelial cancer (TCRdb year 2017). Taken with the paper, the label for time point translates to: pretreatment peripheral blood. The receptor library was made with the immunoSEQ multiplex PCR assay. Not all clones reach the TCRdb copy of this immuneACCESS table, which keeps in-frame sequences only. Checked studies attribute under half of the gap to unresolved V genes and leave the rest unexplained. The sample yields 95,000 to 100,000 clones; around 87% were counted once. About 2% of the sample rests with the top ten. This sample comprised PBMCs, obtained around atezolizumab (anti-PD-L1) treatment. These receptors originate from a man between 60 and 75 years old with urothelial cancer.

The chain couples TRBV9 to TRBJ1-1; the D gene is possibly TRBD1 (5 bases). The V and J ends lost 0 bases and 6 bases respectively, with 18 bases between them. The CDR3 has 16 residues. Looked up from germline, CDR1 is SGDLS and CDR2 is YYNGEE. The CDR3 DNA is TGTGCCAGCAGCGTAGCGGGGGACGGATTACGGGCTGAAGCTTTCTTT. Amino acids: CASSVAGDGLRAEAFF.

This sequence joins TRBV4-1 and TRBJ2-1, with TRBD2 identical over 7 bases. V was pared by 8 bases and J by 0 bases, with 7 bases of the junction left unmatched. This CDR3 spans 15 amino acids. Germline-derived CDR1 and CDR2 are MGHRA and YSYEKL. For the CDR3, the DNA is TGCGCCAGCCTCCCGACTAGCAACTCCTACAATGAGCAGTTCTTC. It yields the protein CASLPTSNSYNEQFF.

The chain uses TRBV7-8 and TRBJ2-5; the D gene is possibly TRBD1 (5 bases). This CDR3 is 14 amino acids long. The V gene's germline CDR1 is SGHVS and CDR2 FQNEAQ. Trimming cost V 5 bases and J 5 bases, with 15 bases left between them. The chain's CDR3 is CASSPQGSRETQYF. Here the CDR3 DNA reads TGTGCCAGCAGCCCGCAGGGTAGTAGGGAGACCCAGTACTTC.

This clone has just a few counts. The chain combines TRBV2 with TRBJ2-5; possible D gene TRBD2, 5 bases. Between the trimmed V and J ends, which lost 1 base and 2 bases, there was a span of 14 bases. CDR3 length: 16 residues. Germline V gene lookup returns CDR1 SNHLY and CDR2 FYNNEI. The CDR3: CASSEGGAAGQETQYF. The CDR3 DNA is TGTGCCAGCAGTGAAGGCGGAGCGGCCGGGCAAGAGACCCAGTACTTC.

This clone has a handful of counts. J is TRBJ2-7 and V is TRBV28; a weak D match, TRBD1 (5 bases). There are 13 residues in the CDR3. Trimming shortened V by 4 bases and J by 3 bases, and 10 bases separated the two germline ends. Per germline, CDR1 MDHEN and CDR2 SYDVKM. The CDR3 nucleotides read TGTGCCAGCAGTTCAGCAGGGTACTACGAGCAGTACTTC. Its protein is CASSSAGYYEQYF. The full variable domain, in which reference TRBV28 and TRBJ2-7 provide the parts outside the CDR3, is DVKVTQSSRYLVKRTGEKVFLECVQDMDHENMFWYRQDPGLGLRLIYFSYDVKMKEKGDIPEGYSVSREKKERFSLILESASTNQTSMYLCASSSAGYYEQYFGPGTRLTVT.

The gene calls are TRBV14 and TRBJ2-7; a possible D gene is TRBD2 (5 bases). V was shortened by 7 bases and J by 3 bases, with 19 bases between the two germline ends. The CDR3 runs to 15 residues. Per the germline V gene, CDR1 is SGHDN and CDR2 is FVKESK. CDR3 sequence: CASTRVERPVYEQYF. The DNA of the CDR3 is TGTGCCAGCACGCGGGTGGAGAGGCCAGTCTACGAGCAGTACTTC.

V usage is TRBV21-1 and J usage is TRBJ1-2. TRBV21-1 is a pseudogene locus. This CDR3 region has 17 residues. CDR3 coding DNA: TGTGCCAGCAGCATTCCCCTCGGGGGGGCCTCCATGTATGGCTACACCTTC. Protein: CASSIPLGGASMYGYTF.

This rearrangement joins TRBV7-2 to TRBJ2-1, with TRBD2 as a possible D gene (5 bases). From germline, CDR1 is SGHTA and CDR2 FQGNSA. Trimming took off 4 bases at V and 12 bases at J, with 22 bases between the two ends. The CDR3 is 15 residues long. The CDR3 loop reads CASSSGWNTMRGQFF. The CDR3, as DNA: TGTGCCAGCAGCTCGGGATGGAATACAATGAGAGGGCAGTTCTTC. Together with reference TRBV7-2 and TRBJ2-1, the CDR3 gives the full variable domain: GAGVSQSPSNKVTEKGKDVELRCDPISGHTALYWYRQSLGQGLEFLIYFQGNSAPDKSGLPSDRFSAERTGGSVSTLTIQRTQQEDSAVYLCASSSGWNTMRGQFFGPGTRLTVL.

The rearrangement links TRBV19 to TRBJ2-1; D is possibly TRBD1 (5 bases). Per the germline V gene, CDR1 is LNHDA and CDR2 is SQIVND (reference sequence). The CDR3 totals 14 residues. The V and J ends lost 3 bases and 8 bases respectively, with 14 bases between them. CDR3 protein: CASSILGLQDEQFF. CDR3 DNA: TGTGCCAGTAGTATCCTGGGGCTCCAGGATGAGCAGTTCTTC.

This chain joins TRBV19 and TRBJ2-3, with 12 positions matching TRBD2. Germline CDR1 and CDR2: LNHDA and SQIVND (reference sequence). The ends lost 6 bases at V and 5 bases at J; junction bases unmatched: 18. The CDR3 runs 19 residues. DNA of the CDR3: TGTGCCAGTAGGCTAGCGAAGACTAGCGGGAGAAGTTCTAGAGATACGCAGTATTTT. It codes for CASRLAKTSGRSSRDTQYF.

V is TRBV10-1 and J is TRBJ2-5; no reliable D call. Germline loops: CDR1 WNHNN, CDR2 SYGVQD (reference sequence). The CDR3 is 13 residues long. V gave up 8 bases and J gave up 5 bases, with 15 bases separating them. The CDR3 protein is CASEPTPSETQYF. The CDR3 DNA sequence: TGCGCCAGCGAGCCGACACCGTCGGAGACCCAGTACTTC.

The V call is TRBV6-6, the J call TRBJ2-7; 8 bases map to TRBD1. Germline CDR1 is MNHNY and CDR2 is SVGAGI (reference sequence). The CDR3 length is 16 residues. Trimming at V came to 4 bases and at J to 1 base, leaving 9 bases not matched to a gene. The CDR3 nucleotides read TGTGCCAGCAGTTCAACCAGGGGGCGCTTATCCTACGAGCAGTACTTC. Its protein is CASSSTRGRLSYEQYF.

This rearrangement joins TRBV29-1 to TRBJ1-2; possibly TRBD1 for D (6 bases). This CDR3 is built from 15 residues. The ends were cut back, 0 bases at V and 8 bases at J, with 19 bases in the middle. CDR1 SQVTM and CDR2 ANQGSEA come from the germline V gene. In nucleotides, the CDR3 is TGCAGCGTTGAAGATGGACAGCAGCGAATTGTAGGCTACACCTTC. This codes for CSVEDGQQRIVGYTF.

Only a few counts were recorded for this clone. The V and J genes are TRBV18 and TRBJ2-7, with 9 bases that match TRBD1. The CDR3 totals 16 residues. The germline V gene encodes CDR1 KGHSH and CDR2 LQKENI. The V segment lost 2 bases and the J segment 4 bases; nucleotides outside the gene matches: 9. The CDR3 protein is CASSPGEPGTGYEQYF. CDR3 DNA: TGTGCCAGCTCACCAGGCGAGCCCGGGACAGGGTACGAGCAGTACTTC.

The V and J genes are TRBV7-6 and TRBJ2-2; a possible D gene is TRBD2 (6 bases). The V end lost 0 bases, the J end lost 6 bases, and 14 bases lay between the germline ends. CDR3 size: 16 residues. Per the germline V gene, CDR1 is SGHVS and CDR2 is FNYEAQ. CDR3 residues: CASSLALGGSPGELFF. In DNA, the CDR3 is TGTGCCAGCAGCTTAGCGCTTGGGGGGTCTCCCGGGGAGCTGTTTTTT.

V usage is TRBV4-3 and J usage is TRBJ1-2, with D maybe TRBD1 (6 bases). Germline V lookup: CDR1 LGHNA, CDR2 YSLEER. This CDR3 is 16 amino acids long. Trimming pared 2 bases from V and 1 base from J, leaving 14 bases between. CDR3 in amino acids: CASSQSRTVLNYGYTF. CDR3 bases: TGCGCCAGCAGCCAAAGCCGGACAGTCCTTAACTATGGCTACACCTTC.

On this clone itself: Other DNA sequences in the sample encode the same CDR3. J is TRBJ2-6 and V is TRBV9; TRBD1 matches at 8 bases. Trimming removed 3 bases from V and 1 base from J; junction bases left unmatched: 3. This CDR3 is 16 amino acids long. Germline V gene data show CDR1 as SGDLS and CDR2 as YYNGEE. The DNA for the CDR3 is TGTGCCAGCAGCGCCCGACAGGGGTCTGGGGCCAACGTCCTGACTTTC. Translated, it gives CASSARQGSGANVLTF.

The chain uses TRBV5-6 and TRBJ1-2; TRBD1 aligns across 8 bases. V gave up 3 bases and J gave up 5 bases; unmatched junction bases: 3. CDR1 and CDR2 (germline): SGHDT, YYEEEE. The CDR3 runs to 13 residues. CDR3: CASSSTGVYGYTF. The CDR3 DNA follows: TGTGCCAGCAGCTCGACAGGGGTATATGGCTACACCTTC.

The chain combines TRBV6-5 with TRBJ2-5; TRBD2 aligns across 14 bases. This CDR3 comprises 15 residues. J was trimmed by 4 bases and V by 8 bases; bases with no gene match: 6. Germline V gene lookup returns CDR1 MNHEY and CDR2 SVGAGI. CDR3: CASRTSGGRGETQYF. The CDR3 DNA follows: TGTGCCAGCCGGACTAGCGGGGGGCGAGGAGAGACCCAGTACTTC.

V usage is TRBV15 and J usage is TRBJ1-4; D is perhaps TRBD1 (5 bases). CDR1 LNHNV and CDR2 YYDKDF come from the germline V gene (reference sequence). The length of the CDR3 is 15 residues. V was cut by 0 bases and J by 4 bases, with 9 bases left in between. The CDR3 bases are TGTGCCACCAGCAGAGATGGACATCTTAATGAAAAACTGTTTTTT. It codes for CATSRDGHLNEKLFF. The complete variable domain, with remaining parts taken from reference TRBV15 and TRBJ1-4, reads DAMVIQNPRYQVTQFGKPVTLSCSQTLNHNVMYWYQQKSSQAPKLLFHYYDKDFNNEADTPDNFQSRRPNTSFCFLDIRSPGLGDTAMYLCATSRDGHLNEKLFFGSGTQLSVL.

CDR3 coding DNA: TGCGCCAGCAGCTCGACCCGTAGCGGGGGGGCCAATGAGCAGTTCTTC. This sequence encodes CASSSTRSGGANEQFF. This rearrangement joins TRBV5-1 to TRBJ2-1, with 11 bases that match TRBD2. Germline V gene data show CDR1 as SGHRS and CDR2 as YFSETQ. With 3 bases clipped from V and 6 bases from J, the junction kept 8 bases outside the gene matches. There are 16 residues in the CDR3.

The gene calls are TRBV7-8 and TRBJ2-5, with 13 nucleotides matching TRBD2. Germline V CDR1 and CDR2: SGHVS, FQNEAQ. CDR3 size: 13 residues. Trimming at V came to 8 bases and at J to 5 bases, leaving 2 bases not matched to a gene. CDR3 sequence reads: CASGTSGVETQYF. As DNA, the CDR3 is TGTGCCAGCGGGACTAGCGGGGTGGAGACCCAGTACTTC.

The chain links TRBV7-9 to TRBJ2-1; TRBD2 might be the D (6 bases). CDR3 size: 15 residues. Germline CDR1 reads SEHNR; CDR2 reads FQNEAQ (reference sequence). V was cut by 3 bases and J by 10 bases, with 19 bases left in between. The CDR3 loop reads CASSLEGLPIREQFF. CDR3 DNA sequence: TGTGCCAGCAGCTTGGAGGGGCTCCCCATTAGGGAGCAGTTCTTC. The whole variable domain, filled in from reference TRBV7-9 and TRBJ2-1, reads DTGVSQNPRHKITKRGQNVTFRCDPISEHNRLYWYRQTLGQGPEFLTYFQNEAQLEKSRLLSDRFSAERPKGSFSTLEIQRTEQGDSAMYLCASSLEGLPIREQFFGPGTRLTVL.

The chain employs TRBV5-1 and TRBJ2-7; 10 bases are shared with TRBD1. In germline, CDR1 is SGHRS, CDR2 YFSETQ. The ends lost 4 bases at V and 4 bases at J; junction bases unmatched: 5. This CDR3 has 14 residues. The CDR3 loop is CASSTTGGAYEQYF. In nucleotides, the CDR3 is TGCGCCAGCAGCACGACAGGGGGCGCGTACGAGCAGTACTTC.

The gene calls are TRBV19 and TRBJ2-7; D unresolved. The CDR3 contains 13 residues. Germline V gene lookup returns CDR1 LNHDA and CDR2 SQIVND (reference sequence). Trimming pared 3 bases from V and 1 base from J, leaving 7 bases between. As DNA, the CDR3 is TGTGCCAGTAGTATGGGCGCGTCCTACGAGCAGTACTTC. It encodes CASSMGASYEQYF.

This rearrangement joins TRBV4-2 to TRBJ2-5; TRBD1 agrees at 7 bases. V was clipped by 5 bases and J by 3 bases; unmatched bases: 3. Germline CDR1 LGHNA, CDR2 YNFKEQ. The CDR3 extends over 13 amino acids. The CDR3 region is CASSGDSEETQYF. DNA of the CDR3: TGTGCCAGCAGCGGGGACAGTGAAGAGACCCAGTACTTC.

V gene TRBV11-3 combines with J gene TRBJ2-7; 7 bases line up with TRBD1. The germline CDR1 and CDR2 sequences are SGHNT and YENEEA. This CDR3 region has 16 residues. Trimming cost V 1 base and J 0 bases; bases outside gene matches: 6. The CDR3 loop reads CASSLVAGGHSYEQYF. CDR3 nucleotide sequence: TGTGCCAGCAGCTTAGTCGCAGGGGGTCACTCCTACGAGCAGTACTTC.

V usage is TRBV10-1 and J usage is TRBJ2-3, with TRBD2 identical over 12 bases. Germline trimming cut 2 bases from V and 6 bases from J; bases unmatched to any gene: 6. CDR1 and CDR2 from the germline V gene are WNHNN and SYGVQD (reference sequence). The length of the CDR3 is 16 residues. CDR3 in amino acids: CASSEGLAGPRDTQYF. The CDR3 DNA follows: TGCGCCAGCAGTGAGGGACTAGCGGGACCCAGGGATACGCAGTATTTT.

This chain links TRBV19 with TRBJ2-3; D ambiguous. Germline V gives CDR1 LNHDA, CDR2 SQIVND (reference sequence). This CDR3 region has 15 residues. The V end lost 5 bases, the J end lost 2 bases, and 14 bases lay between the germline ends. CDR3 sequence: CASSPQVGVTDTQYF. The CDR3 region has the DNA TGTGCCAGTAGTCCCCAAGTCGGAGTCACAGATACGCAGTATTTT.

The CDR3 is CASSLGTGAGGNQPQHF. For the CDR3, the DNA is TGTGCCAGCAGTCTAGGGACAGGGGCGGGGGGCAATCAGCCCCAGCATTTT. The V gene is TRBV27, the J gene TRBJ1-5, with 10 bases aligning to TRBD1. Germline V gene data show CDR1 as MNHEY and CDR2 as SMNVEV (reference sequence). The J segment lost 2 bases and the V segment lost 5 bases, leaving 9 bases of the junction unmatched. The length of the CDR3 is 17 residues.